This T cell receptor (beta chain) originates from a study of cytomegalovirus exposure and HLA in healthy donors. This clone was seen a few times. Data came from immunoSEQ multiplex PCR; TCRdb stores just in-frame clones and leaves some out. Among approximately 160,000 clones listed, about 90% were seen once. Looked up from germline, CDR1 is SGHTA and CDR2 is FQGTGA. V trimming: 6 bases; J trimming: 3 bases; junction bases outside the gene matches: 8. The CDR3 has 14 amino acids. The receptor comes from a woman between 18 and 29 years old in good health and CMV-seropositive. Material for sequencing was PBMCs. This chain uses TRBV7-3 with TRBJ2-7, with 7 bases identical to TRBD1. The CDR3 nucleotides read TGTGCCAGCAGGCAGGGACAGATTTTCTACGAGCAGTACTTC. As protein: CASRQGQIFYEQYF.